Presented here are 5 T cell receptor beta chains from one specimen sequenced in a study of T cells in Graves' hyperthyroidism and ophthalmopathy. Amplification of TCR beta CDR3 regions was performed using RNA transcripts as template. First-round RT-PCR of the TCR CDR3 relied on the HTBI primer set. One entry per CDR3 protein results from TCRdb running MiXCR on the multiplex PCR reads. The sample contains more than 300,000 distinct CDR3 sequences, approximately 13% of which appear only once. Sample: blood. Receptor source: a woman aged 18-35 years with Graves' hyperthyroidism.

This clonotype was picked up many times. The rearrangement uses TRBV6-2 or TRBV6-3 and TRBJ2-7; the D is unclear. The CDR3 is made up of 15 amino acids. The germline V gene has CDR1 MNHEY and CDR2 SVGEGT. Trimming removed 2 bases at V and 3 bases at J, with 14 bases between. CDR3 sequence (DNA): TGTGCCAGCAGTTACAGCCACATCATTTTCTACGAGCAGTACTTC. Translating it yields CASSYSHIIFYEQYF.

This chain joins TRBV20-1 and TRBJ2-1, with D perhaps given as TRBD1 or TRBD2 (6 bases each). This CDR3 is built from 17 residues. Trimming shortened V by 3 bases and J by 3 bases, and 21 bases separated the two germline ends. Germline V gives CDR1 DFQATT, CDR2 SNEGSKA (reference sequence). This chain's CDR3 is CSASYRSRGPIYNEQFF. CDR3 bases: TGCAGTGCTAGCTATAGATCCCGGGGGCCGATCTACAATGAGCAGTTCTTC.

At least ten counts were recorded for this clonotype. This chain joins TRBV9 and TRBJ2-3; D is undetermined. The V and J ends lost 2 bases and 6 bases respectively, with 10 bases between them. The CDR3 length is 13 residues. Germline CDR1 is SGDLS and CDR2 is YYNGEE. In nucleotides, the CDR3 is TGTGCCAGCAGCGTCCCCCCCCTTGATACGCAGTATTTT. It yields the protein CASSVPPLDTQYF.

At least ten counts were recorded for this clonotype. The gene calls are TRBV3-1 and TRBJ1-4; D is unresolved. This CDR3 region has 13 residues. Trimming took off 4 bases at V and 4 bases at J, with 7 bases between the two ends. In germline, CDR1 is LGHDT, CDR2 YNNKEL (reference sequence). DNA for the CDR3: TGTGCCAGCAGCCGACAACGTAATGAAAAACTGTTTTTT. Translating gives CASSRQRNEKLFF.

This clonotype was counted at least ten times. The chain links TRBV12-3 or TRBV12-4 to TRBJ1-3, with D uncertain. The V end lost 5 bases, the J end lost 0 bases, and 11 bases lay between the germline ends. This CDR3 spans 15 amino acids. The CDR3 protein is CASSPLGSSGNTIYF. The CDR3 DNA is TGTGCCAGCAGTCCCCTGGGCAGCTCTGGAAACACCATATATTTT.